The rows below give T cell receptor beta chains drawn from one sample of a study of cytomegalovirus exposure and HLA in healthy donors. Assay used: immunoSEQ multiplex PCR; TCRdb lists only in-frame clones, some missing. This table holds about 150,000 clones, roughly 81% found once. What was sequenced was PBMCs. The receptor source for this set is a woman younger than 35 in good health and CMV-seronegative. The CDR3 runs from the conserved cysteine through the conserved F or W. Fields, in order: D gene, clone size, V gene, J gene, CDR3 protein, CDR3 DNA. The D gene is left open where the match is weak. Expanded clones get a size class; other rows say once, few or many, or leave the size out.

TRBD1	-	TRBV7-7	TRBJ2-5	CASSPDRGRETQYF	TGTGCTAGCAGCCCTGACAGGGGGCGAGAGACCCAGTACTTC
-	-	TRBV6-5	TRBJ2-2	CASSYLPTAGELFF	TGTGCCAGCAGTTACCTACCAACTGCCGGGGAGCTGTTTTTT
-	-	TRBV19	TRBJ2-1	CASSIAGFGYNEQFF	TGTGCCAGTAGTATAGCGGGTTTCGGATACAATGAGCAGTTCTTC
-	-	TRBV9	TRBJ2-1	CASSAYDEQFF	TGTGCCAGCAGCGCCTATGATGAGCAGTTCTTC
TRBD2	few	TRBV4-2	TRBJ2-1	CASSQEPPLLAGGQTEQFF	TGTGCCAGCAGCCAAGAACCGCCCCTACTAGCGGGGGGGCAAACTGAGCAGTTCTTC
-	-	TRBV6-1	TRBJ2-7	CATPHAESYEQYF	TGTGCCACCCCCCATGCGGAGTCCTACGAGCAGTACTTC
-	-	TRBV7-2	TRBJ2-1	CASSWLGGAGNEQFF	TGTGCCAGCAGCTGGCTAGGAGGGGCGGGTAATGAGCAGTTCTTC
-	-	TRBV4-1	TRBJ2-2	CASSQDRLATGELFF	TGCGCCAGCAGCCAAGATCGCCTAGCCACCGGGGAGCTGTTTTTT
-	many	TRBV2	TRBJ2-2	CASSEEGLQNTGELFF	TGTGCCAGCAGTGAGGAGGGACTCCAGAACACCGGGGAGCTGTTTTTT
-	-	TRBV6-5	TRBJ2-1	CASSRGGNNEQFF	TGTGCCAGCAGTCGGGGTGGCAACAATGAGCAGTTCTTC
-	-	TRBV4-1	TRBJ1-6	CASSLGPPGGPPLHF	TGCGCCAGCAGCCTGGGGCCCCCGGGGGGCCCACCCCTCCACTTT
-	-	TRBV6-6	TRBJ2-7	CASSYGPLQGGNEQYF	TGTGCCAGCAGTTACGGACCACTTCAGGGGGGTAACGAGCAGTACTTC
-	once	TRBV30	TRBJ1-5	CAWSGGRNQPQHF	TGTGCCTGGAGTGGAGGGCGGAATCAGCCCCAGCATTTT
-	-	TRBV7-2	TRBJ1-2	CASSVSYGYTF	TGTGCCAGCTCGGTCTCCTATGGCTACACCTTC
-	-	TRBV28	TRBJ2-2	CASSITGNTGELFF	TGTGCCAGCAGTATCACAGGGAATACCGGGGAGCTGTTTTTT
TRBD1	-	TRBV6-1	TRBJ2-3	CASRDRAYTDTQYF	TGTGCCAGCAGGGACAGGGCCTACACAGATACGCAGTATTTT
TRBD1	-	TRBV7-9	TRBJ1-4	CASSPAPGQGDEKLFF	TGTGCCAGCAGCCCTGCGCCGGGACAGGGAGACGAAAAACTGTTTTTT
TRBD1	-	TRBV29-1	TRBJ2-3	CSVARGRTDTQYF	TGCAGCGTAGCCAGGGGGCGCACAGATACGCAGTATTTT
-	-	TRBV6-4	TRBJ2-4	CASSDSRGAKNIQYF	TGTGCCAGCAGTGACTCGAGGGGGGCCAAAAACATTCAGTACTTC
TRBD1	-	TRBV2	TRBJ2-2	CASGQGSNTGELFF	TGTGCCAGCGGACAGGGGTCGAACACCGGGGAGCTGTTTTTT
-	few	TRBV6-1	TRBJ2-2	CASSRTGELFF	TGTGCCAGCAGCCGGACAGGGGAGCTGTTTTTT
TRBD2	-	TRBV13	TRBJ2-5	CASSLEVAGPETQYF	TGTGCCAGCAGCTTAGAGGTAGCGGGACCAGAGACCCAGTACTTC
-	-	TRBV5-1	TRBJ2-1	CASSLVAATYNEQFF	TGCGCCAGCAGCTTGGTAGCGGCAACCTACAATGAGCAGTTCTTC
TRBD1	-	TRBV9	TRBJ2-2	CASSVESGQGVSGELFF	TGTGCCAGCAGCGTAGAGTCAGGACAGGGGGTATCCGGGGAGCTGTTTTTT
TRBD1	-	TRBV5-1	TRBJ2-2	CASSLRQGETGELFF	TGCGCCAGCAGCCTCCGACAGGGAGAAACCGGGGAGCTGTTTTTT
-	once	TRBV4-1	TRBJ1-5	CASSPRPPGGNQPQHF	TGCGCCAGCAGCCCCCGCCCCCCCGGGGGCAATCAGCCCCAGCATTTT
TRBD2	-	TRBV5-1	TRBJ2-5	CASSLTLAGSGETQYF	TGCGCCAGCAGCCTAACACTAGCGGGATCTGGAGAGACCCAGTACTTC
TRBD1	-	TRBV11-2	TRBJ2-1	CASSWGLWDRAYNEQFF	TGTGCCAGCAGCTGGGGGCTCTGGGACAGGGCCTACAATGAGCAGTTCTTC
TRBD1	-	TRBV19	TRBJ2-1	CASDAGQGAYNEQFF	TGTGCCAGTGACGCCGGACAGGGGGCTTACAATGAGCAGTTCTTC
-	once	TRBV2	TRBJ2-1	CASRDEGVEIF	TGTGCCAGCAGGGATGAGGGCGTGGAGATCTTC
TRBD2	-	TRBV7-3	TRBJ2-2	CASSSGGAGELFF	TGTGCCAGCAGCTCGGGAGGGGCCGGGGAGCTGTTTTTT
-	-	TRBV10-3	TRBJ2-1	CAITRAGRSYNEQFF	TGTGCCATCACAAGGGCGGGAAGATCCTACAATGAGCAGTTCTTC
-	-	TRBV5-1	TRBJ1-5	CASSLSGNNQPQHF	TGCGCCAGCAGCTTGTCAGGAAACAATCAGCCCCAGCATTTT
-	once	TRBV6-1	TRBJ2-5	CASSERSRGETQYF	TGTGCCAGCAGTGAAAGGTCTAGGGGAGAGACCCAGTACTTC
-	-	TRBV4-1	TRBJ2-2	CASSQDSWADTGELFF	TGCGCCAGCAGCCAAGATTCGTGGGCCGACACCGGGGAGCTGTTTTTT
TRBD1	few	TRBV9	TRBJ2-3	CASSARGPGQVMADTQYF	TGTGCCAGCAGCGCCCGGGGGCCGGGACAGGTAATGGCAGATACGCAGTATTTT
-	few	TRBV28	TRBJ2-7	CASNPPHAAYEQYF	TGTGCCAGCAACCCCCCACACGCCGCCTACGAGCAGTACTTC
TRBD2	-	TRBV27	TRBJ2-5	CASPPSKTSGRSETQYF	TGTGCCAGCCCCCCTTCAAAGACTAGCGGGAGATCAGAGACCCAGTACTTC
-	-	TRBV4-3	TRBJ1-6	CASSQVVAGNSPLHF	TGCGCCAGCAGCCAAGTGGTGGCAGGGAATTCACCCCTCCACTTT
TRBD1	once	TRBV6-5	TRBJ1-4	CASSLGQGDNEKLFF	TGTGCCAGCAGCTTGGGACAGGGCGATAATGAAAAACTGTTTTTT
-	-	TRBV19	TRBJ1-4	CASSMAVNEKLFF	TGTGCCAGTAGTATGGCAGTTAATGAAAAACTGTTTTTT
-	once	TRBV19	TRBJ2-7	CASSPRDTLYEQYF	TGTGCCAGTAGTCCGAGGGACACCCTATACGAGCAGTACTTC
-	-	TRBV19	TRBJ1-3	CASIARTFSSGNTIYF	TGTGCCAGTATTGCCCGGACTTTCAGCTCTGGAAACACCATATATTTT
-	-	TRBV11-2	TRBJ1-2	CASSSVRGGGYTF	TGTGCCAGCAGCTCCGTTAGGGGTGGAGGCTACACCTTC
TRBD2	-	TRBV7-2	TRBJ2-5	CASSPIAGMYQETQYF	TGTGCCAGCAGCCCTATAGCGGGGATGTACCAAGAGACCCAGTACTTC
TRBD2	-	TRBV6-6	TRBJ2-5	CASSPTSGRLETQYF	TGTGCCAGCAGTCCGACTAGCGGGAGGCTGGAGACCCAGTACTTC
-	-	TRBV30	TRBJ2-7	CAWSVQGSWRF	TGTGCCTGGAGTGTACAAGGCAGCTGGAGGTTC
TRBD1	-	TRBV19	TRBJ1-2	CASRTTGIQNYGYTF	TGTGCCAGTAGGACGACAGGGATTCAAAACTATGGCTACACCTTC
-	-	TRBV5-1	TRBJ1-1	CASSMTGYTEAFF	TGCGCCAGCAGCATGACAGGTTACACTGAAGCTTTCTTT
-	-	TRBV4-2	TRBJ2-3	CASSQEAFSTDTQYF	TGTGCCAGCAGCCAAGAAGCGTTTAGCACAGATACGCAGTATTTT
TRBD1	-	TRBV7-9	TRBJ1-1	CASSRQGNTEAFF	TGTGCCAGCAGCCGACAGGGGAACACTGAAGCTTTCTTT